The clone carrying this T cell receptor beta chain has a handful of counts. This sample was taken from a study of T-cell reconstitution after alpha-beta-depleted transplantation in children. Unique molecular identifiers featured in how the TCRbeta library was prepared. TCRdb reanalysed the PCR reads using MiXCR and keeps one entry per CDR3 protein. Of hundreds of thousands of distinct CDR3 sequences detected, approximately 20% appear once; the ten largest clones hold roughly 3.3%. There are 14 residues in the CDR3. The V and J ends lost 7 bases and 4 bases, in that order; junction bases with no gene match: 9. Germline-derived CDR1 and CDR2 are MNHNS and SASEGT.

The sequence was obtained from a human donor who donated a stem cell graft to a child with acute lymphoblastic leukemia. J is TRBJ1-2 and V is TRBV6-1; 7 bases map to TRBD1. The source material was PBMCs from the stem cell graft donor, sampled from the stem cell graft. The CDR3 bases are TGTGCCAGCATGTGGTGGACAGGCGGCTATGGCTACACCTTC. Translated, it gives CASMWWTGGYGYTF.